Included here is one T cell receptor beta chain sequence, with context. Its antigen specificity is not known. One base away there is no much larger clone; base qualities are not given. Sequencing was performed on an Illumina NovaSeq 6000. TCRalpha and TCRbeta cDNA libraries were constructed by 5'RACE with constant-segment primers, with sample barcodes and unique molecular identifiers being introduced. RNA was extracted from every sample with Trizol reagent. The libraries were amplified in two PCR steps, and the second step added a second sample barcode and Illumina TruSeq adapters. Libraries were sequenced on an Illumina NovaSeq with 2 x 150 bp paired-end reads. The study's processing was this. The reads were demultiplexed and collapsed into UMI-guided consensus sequences using migec v1.2.7. With mixcr v2.1.11, UMI consensuses were aligned to TRA and TRB V and J templates and assembled into clonotypes. Expanded or contracted clonotypes were those called significant by both edgeR and NoisET, with noise models trained on biological replicates. For edgeR calls, a false discovery rate-adjusted p below 0.01 and a log2 fold-change threshold of 1 were applied. As an exploratory analysis of dynamics, max-normalized trajectories of the 1000 most abundant clonotypes were examined by PCA with hierarchical clustering. Separately sequenced CD4+ and CD8+ repertoires were used to assign a CD4 or CD8 phenotype to each responding clone. The public sequencing data were trimmed at Q25 with fastp and processed into clonotypes with MiXCR by TCRdb, which kept only in-frame beta chains. When rows share a CDR3 protein, they turn into one entry using the most common DNA and genes. The V and J calls and clone size come from TCRdb's table, not from the authors' own analysis. Counted in this sample were under 250,000 distinct CDR3 sequences; 15% of them appeared once. The leading ten clones occupy 2.1% of the sample.

Ficoll-Paque density gradient centrifugation was the method used to isolate PBMCs. These data are taken from a study of T-cell memory formation after mild COVID-19 (dated by TCRdb to the early 2020s). At the level of the whole study: Most TCR sequence clusters were specific to one of the two donors. The cohort comprised two young, previously healthy adult volunteers, one female and one male. T-cell clones expanding and contracting after mild COVID-19 in two donors were tracked by longitudinal TCRalpha and TCRbeta repertoire sequencing.

The study at large found these results: The second-wave clones that peaked on day 37 were not confirmed to be SARS-CoV-2 specific. The detection of some responding clones in pre-infection memory suggests that pre-existing cross-reactive memory T cells joined the SARS-CoV-2 response. Contracting CD4+ clones were located mainly in the CM and EM memory subsets, whereas CD8+ clones were found to be enriched in EMRA. Only two mild cases were covered by the study, and larger cohorts that include severe cases with pre-infection samples were considered necessary. Clones that contracted from day 15 to 85 showed balanced CD4/CD8 phenotypes, whereas a second wave of clones that expanded from day 15 to 37 leaned towards CD4+.

The cysteine opens and the phenylalanine closes a CDR3 of 14 amino acids. Kept here is only the CDR3 DNA, which spans 42 bases and is read in frame from base 1. Trimming removed 5 bases from V and 6 bases from J; the gene matches leave 4 bases unexplained. Material: PBMCs or a T cell subset sorted from them (not recorded which). The receptor was isolated from an adult woman who had mild COVID-19 (a few samples of this study predate the infection). The sample titles of this study are shuffled in the database, so cell type and time point are left out; the donor was told from shared clones. The chain is made from TRBV12-3 or TRBV12-4 and TRBJ1-5; TRBD1 matches 10 bases in the middle. The CDR3 has the sequence CASSARTGGQPQHF. The DNA reads as follows: TGTGCCAGCAGTGCCCGGACAGGGGGTCAGCCCCAGCATTTT.